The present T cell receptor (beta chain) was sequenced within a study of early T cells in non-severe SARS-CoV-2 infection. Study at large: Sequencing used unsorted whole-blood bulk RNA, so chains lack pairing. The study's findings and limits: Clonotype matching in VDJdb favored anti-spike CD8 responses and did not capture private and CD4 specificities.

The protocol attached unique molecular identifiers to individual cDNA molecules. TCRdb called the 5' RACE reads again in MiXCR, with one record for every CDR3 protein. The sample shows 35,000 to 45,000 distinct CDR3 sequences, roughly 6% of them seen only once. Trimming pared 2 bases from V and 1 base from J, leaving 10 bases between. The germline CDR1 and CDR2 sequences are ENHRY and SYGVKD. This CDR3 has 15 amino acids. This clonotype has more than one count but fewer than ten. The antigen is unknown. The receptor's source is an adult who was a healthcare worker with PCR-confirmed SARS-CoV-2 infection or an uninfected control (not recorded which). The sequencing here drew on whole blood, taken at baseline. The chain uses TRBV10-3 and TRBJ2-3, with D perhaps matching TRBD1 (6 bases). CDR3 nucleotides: TGTGCCATCAGTGAGACGACAGGACGCACAGATACGCAGTATTTT. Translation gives CAISETTGRTDTQYF.